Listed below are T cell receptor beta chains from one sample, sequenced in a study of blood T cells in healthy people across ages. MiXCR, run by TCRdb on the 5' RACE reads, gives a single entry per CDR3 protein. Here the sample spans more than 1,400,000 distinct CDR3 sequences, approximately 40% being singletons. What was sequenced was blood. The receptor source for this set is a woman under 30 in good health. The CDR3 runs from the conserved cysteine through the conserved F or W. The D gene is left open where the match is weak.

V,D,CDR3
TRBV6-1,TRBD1,CASRVGQGRTYNEQFF
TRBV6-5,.,CASRLGSSPEQYF
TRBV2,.,CASSEATSTDTQYF
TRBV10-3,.,CAISALGTEAFF
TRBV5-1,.,CASSLERLGRMSEQYF
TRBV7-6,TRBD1,CASSTGQGKNYGYTF
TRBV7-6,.,CASSSTPPIAGANVLTF
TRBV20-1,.,CSAQRTSGYNEQFF
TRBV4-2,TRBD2,CASSQGQGLAAGSQYF
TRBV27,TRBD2,CASSSNPTHGGGPGNEQYF
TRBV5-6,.,CASSLFQDFLMNTEAFF
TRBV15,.,CATSNRQNYGYTF
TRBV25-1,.,CASPPAHPVQYF
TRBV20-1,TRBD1,CSARDGAPTGGTEAFF
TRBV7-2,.,CASSPRAREFSTDTQYF
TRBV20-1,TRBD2,CSTRRGLAGETQYF
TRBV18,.,CASSPGAAPSYNEQFF
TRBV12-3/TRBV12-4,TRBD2,CASSIRLAGEQFF